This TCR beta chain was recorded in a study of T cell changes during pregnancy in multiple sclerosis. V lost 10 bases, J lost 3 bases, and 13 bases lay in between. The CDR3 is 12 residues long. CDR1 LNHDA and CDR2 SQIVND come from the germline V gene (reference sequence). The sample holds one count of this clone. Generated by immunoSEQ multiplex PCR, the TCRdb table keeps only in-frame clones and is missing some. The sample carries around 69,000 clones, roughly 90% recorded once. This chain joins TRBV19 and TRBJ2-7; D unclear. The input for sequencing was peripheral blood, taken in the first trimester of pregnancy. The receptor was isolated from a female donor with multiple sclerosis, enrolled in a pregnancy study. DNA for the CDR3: TGTGCCACCCGTTCAGATTTCTACGAGCAGTACTTC. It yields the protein CATRSDFYEQYF.